This T cell receptor beta chain was recovered during a study of cytotoxic CD8 clonotypes in ibrutinib-treated CLL (dated by TCRdb to the early 2020s). The study in broad terms: The cohort included around 16 treatment-naive and eleven to twelve relapsed/refractory patients; under 18 were IGHV unmutated. Cryopreserved peripheral blood mononuclear cells were collected at three points: before therapy, at response, and at either sustained remission or disease progression. Partial responses were observed in around 25 patients and complete responses in 2; after a median follow-up of 68 months, remission was maintained in roughly 15 patients and progression was observed in approximately twelve. Longitudinal samples were obtainable from about 30% of the roughly 90 participants in the trial. Every sample from remission and from progressive disease was obtained while the patients were still on ibrutinib. Response samples were obtained after a median of around eleven months of treatment, with a range of about 6 to 36 months. Samples averaged roughly 280,000 productive templates and approximately 100,000 productive rearrangements.

The sample's time point label, decoded: 20 to 25 months on ibrutinib. For TCR beta library preparation, approximately 2 micrograms of genomic DNA were extracted from the cryopreserved PBMCs. Longitudinal blood samples from CLL patients on ibrutinib monotherapy underwent high-throughput TCR beta sequencing. The patients were enrolled in a single-center, open-label phase 2 trial of ibrutinib monotherapy. On a MiSeq, deep resolution sequencing aimed for a depth between 1 in 1 million and 1 in 200,000 T cells, with each clonotype covered 10x on average. TCR beta libraries were generated with the immunoSEQ hsTCRB Kit. In the source study's methods: The data were analyzed with ImmunoSEQ Analyzer and ImmunoSEQ Data Assistant, and V, D and J gene assignments followed IMGT definitions. Clonality, with values ranging from 0 to 1, was calculated as one minus the normalized Shannon entropy of productive rearrangement frequencies. Only overrepresented clonotypes making up at least 0.05% of each patient's repertoire were included in the public clonotype analysis. Repertoires from around 13 age-matched healthy donors in immuneACCESS were used as clonality controls. Not all clones reach the TCRdb copy of this immuneACCESS table, which keeps in-frame sequences only. Checked studies attribute under half of the gap to unresolved V genes and leave the rest unexplained. Clonal size and the V and J genes are those of that table, whereas D and trimming came from the DNA. The sample contains roughly 250,000 clones, 70% of them found a single time. The ten top clones hold approximately 15% of the sample.

The research as a whole found: Sampling times were not matched between patients in sustained remission and patients whose disease was progressing, and lymph node repertoires were not examined. At ibrutinib response clonality went up, during sustained remission it held steady, and at progression it dropped back toward baseline. Public clonotypes were found to be uncommon and were observed to contract or remain stable during treatment; the increase in clonality was shown to reflect expansion of private clonotypes at ibrutinib response. Baseline clonality exceeded that of age-matched healthy donors and correlated strongly with circulating CD8+ T-cell counts.

A remark on this clone: No cognate antigen has been identified for it. The sample holds no much larger clone one base away, and base qualities are not on file.

The CDR1 and CDR2 encoded by the germline V gene are SGHAT and FQNNGV. Counted from cysteine to phenylalanine, this CDR3 has 14 amino acids. Here the CDR3 DNA is all that survives: 42 bases in frame from base 1. V and J lose 3 bases and 3 bases, and a span of 11 bases separates them. The rearranged segments are TRBV11-2 and TRBJ1-2, with no D gene named confidently. The clonotype comes from a human donor with chronic lymphocytic leukemia. The sample was PBMCs, taken after 24 months of ibrutinib treatment. The DNA sequence is given as TGTGCCAGCAGCTTCACCCTAGGCGACTATGGCTACACCTTC. This yields the protein CASSFTLGDYGYTF.